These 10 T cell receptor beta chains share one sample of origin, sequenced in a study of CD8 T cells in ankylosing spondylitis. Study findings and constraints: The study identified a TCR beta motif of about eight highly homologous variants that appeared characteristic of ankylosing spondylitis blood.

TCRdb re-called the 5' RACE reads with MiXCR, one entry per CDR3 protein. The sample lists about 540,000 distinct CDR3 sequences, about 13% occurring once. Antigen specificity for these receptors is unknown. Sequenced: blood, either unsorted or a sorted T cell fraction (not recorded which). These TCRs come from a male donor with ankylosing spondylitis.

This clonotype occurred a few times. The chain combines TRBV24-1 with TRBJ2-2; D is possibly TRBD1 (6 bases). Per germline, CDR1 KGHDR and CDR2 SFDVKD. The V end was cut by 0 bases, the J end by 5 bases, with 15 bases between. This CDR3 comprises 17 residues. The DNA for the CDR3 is TGTGCCACCAGTGATTTGACAGGGAAATTGGGGACCGGGGAGCTGTTTTTT. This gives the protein CATSDLTGKLGTGELFF.

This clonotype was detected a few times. The chain's CDR3 is CASSSTVTRNTGELFF. In DNA form, the CDR3 reads TGTGCCAGCAGTTCTACAGTGACCCGGAACACCGGGGAGCTGTTTTTT. The gene calls are TRBV27 and TRBJ2-2, with D uncertain. Germline V gene sequence: CDR1 MNHEY, CDR2 SMNVEV (reference sequence). The CDR3 is made up of 16 amino acids. V was trimmed by 4 bases and J by 1 base, leaving 13 bases between them.

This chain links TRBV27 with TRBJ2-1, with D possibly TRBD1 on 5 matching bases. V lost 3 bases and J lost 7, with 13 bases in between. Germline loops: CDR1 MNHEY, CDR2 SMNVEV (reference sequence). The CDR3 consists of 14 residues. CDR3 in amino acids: CASSFGQGWNEQFF. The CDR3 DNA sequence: TGTGCCAGCAGTTTTGGCCAGGGTTGGAATGAGCAGTTCTTC.

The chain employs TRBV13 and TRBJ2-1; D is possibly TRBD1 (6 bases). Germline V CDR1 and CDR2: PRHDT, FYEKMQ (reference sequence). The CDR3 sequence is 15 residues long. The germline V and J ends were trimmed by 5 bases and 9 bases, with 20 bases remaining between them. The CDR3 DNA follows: TGTGCCAGCAGCCCTCGGACAGCTTTATGGGTTGAGCAGTTCTTC. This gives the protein CASSPRTALWVEQFF.

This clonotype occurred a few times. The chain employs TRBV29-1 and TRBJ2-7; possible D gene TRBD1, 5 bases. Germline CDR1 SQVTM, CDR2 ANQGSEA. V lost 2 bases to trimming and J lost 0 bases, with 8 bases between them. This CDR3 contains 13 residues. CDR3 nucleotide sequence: TGCAGCGTTGAATCCAGGGACTCCTACGAGCAGTACTTC. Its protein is CSVESRDSYEQYF.

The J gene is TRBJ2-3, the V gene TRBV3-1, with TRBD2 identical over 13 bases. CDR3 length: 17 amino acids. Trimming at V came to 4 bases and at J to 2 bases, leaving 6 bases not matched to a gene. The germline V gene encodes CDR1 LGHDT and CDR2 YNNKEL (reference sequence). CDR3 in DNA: TGTGCCAGCAGCCTATGGACTAGCGGGAGCTACACAGATACGCAGTATTTT. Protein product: CASSLWTSGSYTDTQYF.

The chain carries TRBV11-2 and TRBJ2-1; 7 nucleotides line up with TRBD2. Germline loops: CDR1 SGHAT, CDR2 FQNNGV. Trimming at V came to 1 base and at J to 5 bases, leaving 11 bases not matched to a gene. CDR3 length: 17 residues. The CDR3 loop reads CASSLAGLAVKHNEQFF. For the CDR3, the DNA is TGTGCCAGCAGCTTAGCTGGGCTAGCGGTTAAACACAATGAGCAGTTCTTC.

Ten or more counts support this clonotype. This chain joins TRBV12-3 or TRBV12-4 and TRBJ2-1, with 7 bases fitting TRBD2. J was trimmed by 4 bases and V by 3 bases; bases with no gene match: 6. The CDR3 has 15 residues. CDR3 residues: CASSLGGKAYNEQFF. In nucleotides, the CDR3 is TGTGCCAGCAGTTTGGGAGGGAAGGCGTACAATGAGCAGTTCTTC.

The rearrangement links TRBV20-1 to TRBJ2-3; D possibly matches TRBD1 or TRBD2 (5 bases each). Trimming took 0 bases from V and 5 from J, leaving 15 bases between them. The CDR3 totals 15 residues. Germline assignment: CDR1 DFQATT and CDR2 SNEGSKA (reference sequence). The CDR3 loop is CSARDRGASGDTQYF. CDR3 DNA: TGCAGTGCTAGAGATCGAGGGGCAAGTGGAGATACGCAGTATTTT.

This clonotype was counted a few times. In DNA, the CDR3 is TGCGCCAGCAGCTTGGGGGGACAGGGCTACGAGCAGTACGTC. Translated, it gives CASSLGGQGYEQYV. The chain joins TRBV5-1 to TRBJ2-7; 9 nucleotides line up with TRBD1. J gave up 3 bases and V 0 bases, and 1 base lay outside the gene matches. The CDR3 is 14 residues long. The germline V gene encodes CDR1 SGHRS and CDR2 YFSETQ.